The source of this TCR beta chain is a study of T cells expressing NK-cell markers. Study-level information: Sorted CD3+CD56-NKG2C+, CD3+CD56+NKG2C+ and CD3+CD56+NKG2C- T cells supplied the TCR beta repertoires.

TCRdb reprocessed the 5' RACE reads, with one entry per CDR3 protein and no DNA. The sample's table shows roughly 380,000 distinct CDR3 sequences. Study findings and constraints: Several donors likewise had their CD3+CD56-NKG2C+ fraction led by these clonotypes.

To note about this clonotype: What it recognizes is unknown.

The CDR3 is 15 residues long. Germline V CDR1 and CDR2: LGHNT, FRNRAP. Source material: blood T cells: a sorted CD56 or NKG2C T cell subset, CD4+ or CD8+ T cells, or bulk PBMC T cells (not recorded which). The gene calls are TRBV12-5 and TRBJ2-1; TCRdb outputs TRBD2, but without DNA this stays unchecked. The sequence came from a man aged 18 to 69 in good health. The CDR3 reads CASGSRSSSYNEQFF.